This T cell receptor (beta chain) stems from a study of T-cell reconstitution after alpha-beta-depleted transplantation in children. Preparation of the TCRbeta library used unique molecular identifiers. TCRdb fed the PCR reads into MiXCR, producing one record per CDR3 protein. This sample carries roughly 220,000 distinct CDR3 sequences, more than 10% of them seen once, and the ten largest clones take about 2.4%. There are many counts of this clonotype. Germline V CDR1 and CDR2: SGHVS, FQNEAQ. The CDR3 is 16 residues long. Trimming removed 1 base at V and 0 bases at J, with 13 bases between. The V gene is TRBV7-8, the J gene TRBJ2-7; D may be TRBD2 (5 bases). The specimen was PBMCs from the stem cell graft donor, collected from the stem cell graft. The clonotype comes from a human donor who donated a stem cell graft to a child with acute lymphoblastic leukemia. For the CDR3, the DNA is TGTGCCAGCAGCTTAGGAGGGCCCATTAGCTCCTACGAGCAGTACTTC. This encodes CASSLGGPISSYEQYF.